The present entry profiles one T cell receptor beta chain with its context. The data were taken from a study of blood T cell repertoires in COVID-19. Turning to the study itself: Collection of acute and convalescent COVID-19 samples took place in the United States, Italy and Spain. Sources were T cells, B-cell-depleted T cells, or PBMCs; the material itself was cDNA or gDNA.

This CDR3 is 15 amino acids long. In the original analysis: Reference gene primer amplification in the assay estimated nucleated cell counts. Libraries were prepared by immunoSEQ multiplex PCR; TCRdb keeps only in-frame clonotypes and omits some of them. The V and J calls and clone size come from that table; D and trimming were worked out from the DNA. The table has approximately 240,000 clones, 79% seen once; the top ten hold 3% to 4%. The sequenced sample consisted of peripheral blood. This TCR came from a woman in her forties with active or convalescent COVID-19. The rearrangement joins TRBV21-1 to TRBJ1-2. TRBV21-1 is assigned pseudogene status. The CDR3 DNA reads TGTGCCAGCAGCAAAGCGCGAGGTGAGCCCTATGGCTACACCTTC. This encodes CASSKARGEPYGYTF.